The clone carrying this TCR beta chain came up many times. The entry originates in a study of T-cell reconstitution after alpha-beta-depleted transplantation in children. Unique molecular identifiers were built into the TCRbeta library. One entry per CDR3 protein results from TCRdb running MiXCR on the PCR reads. The sample contains 200,000 to 250,000 distinct CDR3 sequences, roughly 8.2% of which appear only once. Germline lookup yields CDR1 MNHEY and CDR2 SMNVEV (reference sequence). V lost 1 base and J lost 4, with 16 bases in between. The CDR3 extends over 16 amino acids. The material was PBMCs, mostly from graft donor cells, obtained 180 days after TCRalphabeta/CD19-depleted stem cell transplant. This sequence joins TRBV27 and TRBJ2-5; D is undetermined. This clonotype originated in a male patient aged 10 to 17 who had a stem cell transplant for acute lymphoblastic leukemia, so the T cells may come from the graft donor. The CDR3 region has the DNA TGTGCCAGCAGTTTATTCGGTAGAAAGGCTGGAGAGACCCAGTACTTC. This sequence encodes CASSLFGRKAGETQYF.